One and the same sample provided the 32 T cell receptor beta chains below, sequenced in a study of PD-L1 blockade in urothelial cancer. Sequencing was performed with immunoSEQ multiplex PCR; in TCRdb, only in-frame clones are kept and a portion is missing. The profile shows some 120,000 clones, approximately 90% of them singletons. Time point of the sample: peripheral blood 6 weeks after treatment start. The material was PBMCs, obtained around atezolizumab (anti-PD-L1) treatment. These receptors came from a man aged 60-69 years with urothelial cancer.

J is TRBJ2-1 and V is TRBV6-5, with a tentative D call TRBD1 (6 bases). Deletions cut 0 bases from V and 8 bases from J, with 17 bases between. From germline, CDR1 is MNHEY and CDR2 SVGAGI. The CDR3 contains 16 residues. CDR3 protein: CASSYSAQGFLDEQFF. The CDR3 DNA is TGTGCCAGCAGTTACTCGGCCCAGGGGTTTTTGGATGAGCAGTTCTTC.

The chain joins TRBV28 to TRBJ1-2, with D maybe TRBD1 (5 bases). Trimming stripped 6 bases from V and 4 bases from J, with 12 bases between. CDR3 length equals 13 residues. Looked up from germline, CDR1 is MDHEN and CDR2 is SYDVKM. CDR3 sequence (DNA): TGTGCCAGCAGGACCAGGGAGGCCTATGGCTACACCTTC. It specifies CASRTREAYGYTF.

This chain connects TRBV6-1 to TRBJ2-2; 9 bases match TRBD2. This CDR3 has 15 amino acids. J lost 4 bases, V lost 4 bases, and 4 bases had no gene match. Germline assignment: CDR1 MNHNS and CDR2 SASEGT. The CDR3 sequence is CASSGLAASTGELFF. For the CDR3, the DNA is TGTGCCAGCAGTGGACTAGCGGCCTCCACCGGGGAGCTGTTTTTT.

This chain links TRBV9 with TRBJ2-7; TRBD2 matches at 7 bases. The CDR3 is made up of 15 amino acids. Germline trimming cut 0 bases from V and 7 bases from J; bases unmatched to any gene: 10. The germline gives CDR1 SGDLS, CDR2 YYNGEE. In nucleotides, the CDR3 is TGTGCCAGCAGCGTAGCCCGAGGGGAGGGCGTGGAGCAGTACTTC. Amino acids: CASSVARGEGVEQYF.

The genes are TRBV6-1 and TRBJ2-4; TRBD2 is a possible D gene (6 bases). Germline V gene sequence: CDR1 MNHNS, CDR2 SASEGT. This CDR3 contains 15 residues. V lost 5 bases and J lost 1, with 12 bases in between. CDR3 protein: CASSFVGGAKNIQYF. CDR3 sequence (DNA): TGTGCCAGCAGTTTTGTTGGGGGGGCCAAAAACATTCAGTACTTC.

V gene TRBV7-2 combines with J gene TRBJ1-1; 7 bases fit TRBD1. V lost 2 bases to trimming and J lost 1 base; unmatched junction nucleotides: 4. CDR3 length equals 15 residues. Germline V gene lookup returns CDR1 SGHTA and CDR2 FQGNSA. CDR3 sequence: CASSLTGTANTEAFF. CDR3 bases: TGTGCCAGCAGCTTAACCGGGACAGCGAACACTGAAGCTTTCTTT.

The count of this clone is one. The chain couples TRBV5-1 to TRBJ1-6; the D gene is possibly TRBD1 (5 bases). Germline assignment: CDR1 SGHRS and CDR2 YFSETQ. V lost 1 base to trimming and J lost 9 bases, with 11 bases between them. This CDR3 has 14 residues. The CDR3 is CASSLLQGSSPLHF. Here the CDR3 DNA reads TGCGCCAGCAGCTTGCTCCAGGGAAGTTCACCCCTCCACTTT. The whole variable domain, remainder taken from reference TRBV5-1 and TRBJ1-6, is KAGVTQTPRYLIKTRGQQVTLSCSPISGHRSVSWYQQTPGQGLQFLFEYFSETQRNKGNFPGRFSGRQFSNSRSEMNVSTLELGDSALYLCASSLLQGSSPLHFGNGTRLTVT.

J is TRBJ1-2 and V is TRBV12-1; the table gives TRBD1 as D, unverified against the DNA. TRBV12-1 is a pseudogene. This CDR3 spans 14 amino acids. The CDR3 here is CASSSAGQLIGYTF. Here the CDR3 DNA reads TGTGCCAGCAGCTCCGCAGGACAGCTAATTGGCTACACCTTC.

CDR3 bases: TGCGCCAGCAGCCCAGGGACAGACTATGGTGGCTACACCTTC. Protein product: CASSPGTDYGGYTF. The chain couples TRBV4-3 to TRBJ1-2, with 7 bases aligning to TRBD1. Germline V lookup: CDR1 LGHNA, CDR2 YSLEER. V shed 4 bases and J 7 bases; nucleotides not matched to a gene: 9. CDR3 length equals 14 residues.

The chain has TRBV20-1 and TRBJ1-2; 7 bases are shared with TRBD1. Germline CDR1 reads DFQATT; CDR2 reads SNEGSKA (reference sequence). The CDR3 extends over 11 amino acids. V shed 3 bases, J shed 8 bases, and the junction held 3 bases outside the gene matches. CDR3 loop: CSARDRLGYTF. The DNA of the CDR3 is TGCAGTGCTAGGGACAGGCTCGGCTACACCTTC.

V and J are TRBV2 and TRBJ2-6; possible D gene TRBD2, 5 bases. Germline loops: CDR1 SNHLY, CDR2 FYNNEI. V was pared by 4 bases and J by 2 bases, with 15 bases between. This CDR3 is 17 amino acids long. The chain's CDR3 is CASSGGQERTGANVLTF. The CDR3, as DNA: TGTGCCAGCAGTGGCGGGCAGGAACGAACTGGGGCCAACGTCCTGACTTTC.

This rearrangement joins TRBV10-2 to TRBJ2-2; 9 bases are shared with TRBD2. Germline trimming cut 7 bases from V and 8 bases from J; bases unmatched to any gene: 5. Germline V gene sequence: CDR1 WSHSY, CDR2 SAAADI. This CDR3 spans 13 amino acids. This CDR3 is CASIRLAGGELFF. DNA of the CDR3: TGCGCCAGCATAAGGCTAGCGGGAGGGGAGCTGTTTTTT.

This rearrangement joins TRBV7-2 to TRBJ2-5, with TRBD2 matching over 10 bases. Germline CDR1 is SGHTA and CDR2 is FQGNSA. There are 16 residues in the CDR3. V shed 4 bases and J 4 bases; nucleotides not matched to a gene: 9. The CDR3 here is CASSSLTSGLGETQYF. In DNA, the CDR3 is TGTGCCAGCAGCTCCCTGACTAGCGGGCTCGGAGAGACCCAGTACTTC.

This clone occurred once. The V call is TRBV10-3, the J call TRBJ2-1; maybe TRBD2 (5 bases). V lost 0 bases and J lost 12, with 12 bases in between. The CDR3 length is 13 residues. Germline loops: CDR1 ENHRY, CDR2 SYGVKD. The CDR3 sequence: CAISESRTGLQFF. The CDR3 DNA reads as TGTGCCATCAGTGAGTCGCGGACTGGGTTGCAGTTCTTC.

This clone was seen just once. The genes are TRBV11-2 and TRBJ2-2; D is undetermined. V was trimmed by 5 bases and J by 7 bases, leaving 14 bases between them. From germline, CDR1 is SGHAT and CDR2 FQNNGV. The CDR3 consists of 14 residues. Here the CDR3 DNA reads TGTGCCAGCAGCCCCGGCGGCTCCGGCGGGGAGCTGTTTTTT. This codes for CASSPGGSGGELFF.

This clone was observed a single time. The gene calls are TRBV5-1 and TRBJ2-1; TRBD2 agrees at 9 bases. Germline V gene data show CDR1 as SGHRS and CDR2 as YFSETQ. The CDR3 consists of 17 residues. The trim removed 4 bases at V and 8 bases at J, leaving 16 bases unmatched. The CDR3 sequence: CASSPWGSGSRVDEQFF. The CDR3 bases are TGCGCCAGCAGCCCCTGGGGTAGCGGGAGTAGGGTCGATGAGCAGTTCTTC. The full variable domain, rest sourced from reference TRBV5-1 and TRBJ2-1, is KAGVTQTPRYLIKTRGQQVTLSCSPISGHRSVSWYQQTPGQGLQFLFEYFSETQRNKGNFPGRFSGRQFSNSRSEMNVSTLELGDSALYLCASSPWGSGSRVDEQFFGPGTRLTVL.

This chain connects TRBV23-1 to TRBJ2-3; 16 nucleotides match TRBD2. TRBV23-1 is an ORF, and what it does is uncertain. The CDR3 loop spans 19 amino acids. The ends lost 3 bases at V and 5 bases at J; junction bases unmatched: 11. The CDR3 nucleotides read TGCGCCAGCAGTCACCCGGGACTAGCGGGGGGGACCGGTGGAGATACGCAGTATTTT. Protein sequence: CASSHPGLAGGTGGDTQYF.

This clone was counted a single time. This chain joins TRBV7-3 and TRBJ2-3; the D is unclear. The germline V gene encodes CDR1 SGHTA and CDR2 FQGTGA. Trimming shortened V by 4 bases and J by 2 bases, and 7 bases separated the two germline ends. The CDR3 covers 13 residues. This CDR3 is CASSSLLTDTQYF. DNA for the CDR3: TGTGCCAGCAGCTCCCTCCTCACAGATACGCAGTATTTT.

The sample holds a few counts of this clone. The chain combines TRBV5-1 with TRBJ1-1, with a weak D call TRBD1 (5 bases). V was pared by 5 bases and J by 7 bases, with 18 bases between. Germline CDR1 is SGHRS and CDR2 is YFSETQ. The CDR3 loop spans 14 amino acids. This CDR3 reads CASRGTEGRSEAFF. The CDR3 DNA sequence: TGCGCCAGCAGGGGGACGGAGGGGAGGAGTGAAGCTTTCTTT.

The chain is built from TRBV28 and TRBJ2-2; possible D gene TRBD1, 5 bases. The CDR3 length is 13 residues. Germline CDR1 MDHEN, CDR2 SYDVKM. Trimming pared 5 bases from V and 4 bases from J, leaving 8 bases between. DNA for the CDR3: TGTGCCAGCAGTAGAAGGGGCACCGGGGAGCTGTTTTTT. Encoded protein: CASSRRGTGELFF.

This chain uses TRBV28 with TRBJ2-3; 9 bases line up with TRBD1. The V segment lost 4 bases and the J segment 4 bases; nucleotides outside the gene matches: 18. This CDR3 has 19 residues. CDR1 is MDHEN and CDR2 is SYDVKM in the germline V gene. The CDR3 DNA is TGTGCCAGCAGTTCTCCGGGACAGGGAATCCCTGCTAGTGCAGATACGCAGTATTTT. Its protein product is CASSSPGQGIPASADTQYF.

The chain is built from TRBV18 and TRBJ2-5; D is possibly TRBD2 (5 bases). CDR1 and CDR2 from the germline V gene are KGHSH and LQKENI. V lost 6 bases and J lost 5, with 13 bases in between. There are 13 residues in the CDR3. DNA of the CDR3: TGTGCCAGCTCCCCGACACCGGGGGAGACCCAGTACTTC. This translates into CASSPTPGETQYF.

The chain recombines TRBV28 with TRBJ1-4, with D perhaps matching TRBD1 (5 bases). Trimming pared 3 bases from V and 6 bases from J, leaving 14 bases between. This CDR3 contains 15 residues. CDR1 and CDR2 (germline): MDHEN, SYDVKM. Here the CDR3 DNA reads TGTGCCAGCAGTTTTTGGGGCCGTAGGGATGAAAAACTGTTTTTT. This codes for CASSFWGRRDEKLFF.

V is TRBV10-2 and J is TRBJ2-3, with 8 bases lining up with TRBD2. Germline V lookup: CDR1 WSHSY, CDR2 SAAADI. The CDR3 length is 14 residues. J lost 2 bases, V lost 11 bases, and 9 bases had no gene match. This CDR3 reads CASQAGGITDTQYF. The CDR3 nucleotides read TGCGCCTCCCAGGCGGGGGGCATCACAGATACGCAGTATTTT.

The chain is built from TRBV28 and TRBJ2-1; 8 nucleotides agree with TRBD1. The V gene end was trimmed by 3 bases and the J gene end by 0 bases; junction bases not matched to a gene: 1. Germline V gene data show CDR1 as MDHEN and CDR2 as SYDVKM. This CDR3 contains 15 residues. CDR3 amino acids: CASSFTGGSYNEQFF. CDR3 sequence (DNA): TGTGCCAGCAGTTTCACAGGGGGCTCCTACAATGAGCAGTTCTTC. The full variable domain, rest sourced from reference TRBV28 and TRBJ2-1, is DVKVTQSSRYLVKRTGEKVFLECVQDMDHENMFWYRQDPGLGLRLIYFSYDVKMKEKGDIPEGYSVSREKKERFSLILESASTNQTSMYLCASSFTGGSYNEQFFGPGTRLTVL.

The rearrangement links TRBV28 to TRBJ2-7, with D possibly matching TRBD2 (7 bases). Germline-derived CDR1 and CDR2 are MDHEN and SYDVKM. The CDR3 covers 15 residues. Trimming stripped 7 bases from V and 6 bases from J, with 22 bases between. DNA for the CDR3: TGTGCCAGCACCTATATCACGGGGGCGGGAGCCGAGCAGTACTTC. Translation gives CASTYITGAGAEQYF.

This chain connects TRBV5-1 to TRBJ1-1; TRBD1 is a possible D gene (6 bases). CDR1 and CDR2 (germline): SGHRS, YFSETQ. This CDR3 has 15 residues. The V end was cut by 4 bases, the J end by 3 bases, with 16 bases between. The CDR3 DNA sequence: TGCGCCAGCAGCACGTCTGAAGGGGGGGACACTGAAGCTTTCTTT. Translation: CASSTSEGGDTEAFF. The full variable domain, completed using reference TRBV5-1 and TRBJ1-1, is KAGVTQTPRYLIKTRGQQVTLSCSPISGHRSVSWYQQTPGQGLQFLFEYFSETQRNKGNFPGRFSGRQFSNSRSEMNVSTLELGDSALYLCASSTSEGGDTEAFFGQGTRLTVV.

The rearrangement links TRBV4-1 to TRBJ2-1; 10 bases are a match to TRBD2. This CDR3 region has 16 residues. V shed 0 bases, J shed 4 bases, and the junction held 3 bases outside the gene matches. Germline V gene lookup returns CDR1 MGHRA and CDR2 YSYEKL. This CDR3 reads CASSQDSAGGYNEQFF. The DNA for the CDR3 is TGCGCCAGCAGCCAAGACTCAGCGGGGGGGTACAATGAGCAGTTCTTC.

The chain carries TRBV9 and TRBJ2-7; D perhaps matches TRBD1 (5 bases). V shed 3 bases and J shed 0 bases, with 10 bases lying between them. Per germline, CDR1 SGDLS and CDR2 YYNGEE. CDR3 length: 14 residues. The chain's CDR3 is CASSATAYSYEQYF. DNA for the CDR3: TGTGCCAGCAGCGCGACAGCCTACTCCTACGAGCAGTACTTC.

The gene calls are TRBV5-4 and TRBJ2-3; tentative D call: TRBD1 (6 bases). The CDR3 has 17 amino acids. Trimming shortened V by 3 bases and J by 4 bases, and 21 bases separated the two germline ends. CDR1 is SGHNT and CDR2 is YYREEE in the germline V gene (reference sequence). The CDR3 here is CASSSDITGRGADTQYF. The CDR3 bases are TGTGCCAGCAGCTCGGACATCACGGGCAGGGGTGCAGATACGCAGTATTTT.

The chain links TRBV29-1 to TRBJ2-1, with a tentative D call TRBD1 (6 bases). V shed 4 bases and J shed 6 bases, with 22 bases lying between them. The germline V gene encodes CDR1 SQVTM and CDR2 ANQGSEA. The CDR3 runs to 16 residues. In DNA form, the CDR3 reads TGCAGCGTTGTAAGAGAGGGTGGGGGCTGGGGCAATGAGCAGTTCTTC. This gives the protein CSVVREGGGWGNEQFF.

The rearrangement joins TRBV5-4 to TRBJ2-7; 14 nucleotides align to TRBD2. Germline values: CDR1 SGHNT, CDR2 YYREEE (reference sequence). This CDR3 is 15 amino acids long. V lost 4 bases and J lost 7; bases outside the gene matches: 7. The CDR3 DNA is TGTGCCAGCAGCCAGGGACTAGCGGGGGCGGGAGAGCAGTACTTC. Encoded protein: CASSQGLAGAGEQYF.